This T cell receptor (beta chain) originates from a study of shared clonotypes between healthy human individuals (dated by TCRdb to 2018 to 2020). Background on the whole study: The cohort comprised a couple of women and three men aged 18 to 49 years. Leukapheresis yielded between about 0.85 and 10 billion PBMCs per donor. Blood TCR repertoires of a handful of healthy adults were deeply sequenced to estimate repertoire size and the extent of clonotype sharing between individuals. To increase sequencing depth and limit assay-specific biases, different laboratories used diverse techniques to prepare libraries and sequence TCR repertoires. For each donor, CD4 naive and CD4 memory were each given three plates, CD8 naive was given two plates, and CD8 memory was given one plate.

TCR CDR3 regions were amplified from genomic DNA by multiplex PCR using the deep immunoSEQ assay. Genomic DNA extracted from each cell subset was distributed evenly over all wells of several immunoSEQ 96-well plates, and each plate served as one replicate. For sorted subsets, each replicate PCR was loaded with roughly 0.2 ug genomic DNA, equivalent to 25,000 to 30,000 T cell genomes. Purified libraries were quantified with a Qubit 3.0 fluorometer, sized on a Bioanalyzer 2100, and re-quantified with the KAPA Library Quantification kit. A separate single-read 150-cycle Illumina NextSeq 550 flow cell was used to sequence each immunoSEQ 96-well plate. The study's own analysis went as follows. Because the immunoSEQ output included only junctional sequences and no quality scores, the filtering could not be the same as the filtering used for full-length reads. Sequences were annotated with PyIR, a Python wrapper for IgBLAST v1.9, using IMGT germline references to assign V/J genes and CDR3. Reads were filtered out if the reads had weak V/J assignments (E-value above 1e-6), no CDR3, stop codons, out-of-frame junctions, or ambiguous translated residues. V3J clonotypes were defined as sequences sharing the same inferred V gene, J gene, and CDR3 amino acid sequence. To compute the percentage overlap between repertoires, the number of shared unique clonotypes was divided by the size of the smaller repertoire. RTK rarefaction, the Chao1 estimator, and Recon v2.1 estimates of unobserved clonotypes were used to assess repertoire richness. For all TCRbeta clonotypes obtained by the gDNA method from a handful of donors, generation probabilities were computed with OLGA. TCRdb provides this immuneACCESS table in a form limited to in-frame rearrangements. Some clones are lacking; in checked studies, under half of them reflect an unresolved V gene, and why the rest are absent is not known. V, J and clone size are taken as reported in that table, and D and trimming were inferred from the DNA itself. The sample table holds approximately 1.5 million clones, of which under 99% were seen once. The top ten clonotypes cover roughly 0.42% of the sample.

General findings and caveats noted by the study authors: Compared with non-shared clonotypes, the clonotypes found in all four sorted-subset donors had higher generation probabilities. Pairwise subsampling indicated that sequencing depth was expected to affect the degree of clonotype sharing among donors. Naive subsets generally had larger estimated clonotype richness than memory subsets. Sampling was restricted to blood, and TCR repertoires in tissue are likely to differ from TCR repertoires in blood. Even with the large sequencing depth, rarefaction of the sorted-subset datasets indicated that sequencing was incomplete. Because the study included a small number of donors, the genetic and exposure-history diversity represented was limited. Around 5% of naive CD4, 3% to 3.5% of naive CD8, 2.3% of memory CD4, and less than 0.45% of memory CD8 clonotypes were shared across a few donors.

The donors were healthy, HIV-negative adults with no recently reported acute infections or vaccinations. Only Caucasian adults living in Nashville, Tennessee, USA were represented among the donors. CD4+ T cells were enriched by magnetic negative selection; naive cells were then positively selected on CD45RA, and the negative fraction formed the memory subset. Blood was obtained by leukapheresis, after which PBMCs were separated by Ficoll-Histopaque density gradient centrifugation and cryopreserved in liquid nitrogen vapor phase. Analytical flow cytometry was used to check the purity and quantity of every magnetically sorted T cell population. Each sorted fraction had its genomic DNA isolated and then quantified by UV absorbance on a Nanodrop 2000c. With regard to this clone: This receptor's antigen is unknown. No clone much larger than this one lies a single base away; base qualities are absent.

The specimen sequenced was naive CD4+ T cells sorted from blood. The cell subset or site tag for this specimen amounts to: CD45RA+ positively selected. This TCR came from a man aged 30-40 years in good health.

Here the CDR3 is given as CASSLIGGITEAFF. The nucleotide sequence reads as follows: TGTGCCAGCAGTTTGATAGGGGGAATCACTGAAGCTTTCTTT. The rearranged chain carries TRBV28 and TRBJ1-1, and perhaps TRBD1 as D gene, on 6 matching bases. CDR1 MDHEN and CDR2 SYDVKM are derived from the germline V gene. The CDR3 runs 14 residues from the cysteine to the phenylalanine. Only the CDR3 DNA is retained, 42 bases long and in frame from the first base. The junction shows trimming of 3 bases on V and 4 bases on J, plus 12 bases between the germline ends.